Shown below are 10 T cell receptor beta chains from a single sample sequenced in a study of early T cells in non-severe SARS-CoV-2 infection. From the 5' RACE reads, TCRdb called clonotypes with MiXCR, one entry per CDR3 protein. The sample lists 45,000 to 70,000 distinct CDR3 sequences, under 7.5% occurring once. Sequenced sample: whole blood. The receptors come from an adult who was a healthcare worker with PCR-confirmed SARS-CoV-2 infection or an uninfected control (not recorded which).

The CDR3 sequence: CATSRGPVGTEAFF. The CDR3 DNA sequence: TGTGCCACCAGCAGAGGGCCAGTGGGCACTGAAGCTTTCTTT. The V and J genes are TRBV15 and TRBJ1-1; D call uncertain. With 1 base removed from V and 4 bases from J, the gap between germline ends came to 10 bases. This CDR3 contains 14 residues. Germline CDR1 reads LNHNV; CDR2 reads YYDKDF (reference sequence).

In this sample, this clonotype turned up many times. The J gene is TRBJ2-3, the V gene TRBV20-1; TRBD2 is a possible D gene (6 bases). The germline V gene has CDR1 DFQATT and CDR2 SNEGSKA (reference sequence). The V gene lost 3 bases and the J gene lost 2 bases, with 15 bases spanning the gap. The CDR3 has 15 residues. CDR3 sequence reads: CSARDYTGFTDTQYF. The CDR3 nucleotides are TGCAGTGCTAGGGACTATACAGGATTCACAGATACGCAGTATTTT.

This clonotype was observed many times. V usage is TRBV7-9 and J usage is TRBJ1-1, with TRBD1 as a possible D gene (6 bases). Trimming removed 5 bases at V and 4 bases at J, with 14 bases between. This CDR3 region has 14 residues. The V gene's germline CDR1 is SEHNR and CDR2 FQNEAQ (reference sequence). CDR3 nucleotides: TGTGCCAGCAGCCCACAGGGAACGGGCACTGAAGCTTTCTTT. It codes for CASSPQGTGTEAFF.

This clonotype was counted at least ten times. The gene calls are TRBV11-2 and TRBJ2-3; no definite D call. Trimming removed 2 bases at V and 4 bases at J, with 13 bases between. There are 15 residues in the CDR3. Germline CDR1 reads SGHAT; CDR2 reads FQNNGV. The CDR3 spells CASSLLRTSADTQYF. Here the CDR3 DNA reads TGTGCCAGCAGCTTACTACGGACGAGCGCAGATACGCAGTATTTT. The full variable domain, in which reference TRBV11-2 and TRBJ2-3 provide the parts outside the CDR3, is EAGVAQSPRYKIIEKRQSVAFWCNPISGHATLYWYQQILGQGPKLLIQFQNNGVVDDSQLPKDRFSAERLKGVDSTLKIQPAKLEDSAVYLCASSLLRTSADTQYFGPGTRLTVL.

This clonotype was observed a few times. The rearrangement joins TRBV7-8 to TRBJ1-1, with D unclear. Trimming pared 1 base from V and 0 bases from J, leaving 6 bases between. The length of the CDR3 is 14 residues. Germline V gives CDR1 SGHVS, CDR2 FQNEAQ. This CDR3 is CASSLDRLNTEAFF. DNA for the CDR3: TGTGCCAGCAGCTTAGACAGATTGAACACTGAAGCTTTCTTT.

The chain links TRBV20-1 to TRBJ2-5, with D perhaps given as TRBD1 or TRBD2 (6 bases each). Per germline, CDR1 DFQATT and CDR2 SNEGSKA (reference sequence). The V gene lost 4 bases and the J gene lost 5 bases, with 20 bases spanning the gap. The CDR3 totals 15 residues. The CDR3 reads CSAMGGRGMVETQYF. In nucleotides, the CDR3 is TGCAGTGCTATGGGGGGCAGGGGAATGGTCGAGACCCAGTACTTC.

The chain combines TRBV29-1 with TRBJ1-2, with 7 bases fitting TRBD1. Germline loops: CDR1 SQVTM, CDR2 ANQGSEA. The CDR3 runs 13 residues. With V trimmed by 1 base and J by 4 bases, 3 bases remained unmatched. This chain's CDR3 is CSVEVPGGYGYTF. The CDR3 nucleotides are TGCAGCGTTGAAGTCCCAGGGGGCTATGGCTACACCTTC.

Regarding this clonotype: This may be a read error: a much more frequent sequence differs by one nucleotide. This chain links TRBV5-1 with TRBJ2-7; unclear D gene. The CDR3 extends over 14 amino acids. Germline V gene sequence: CDR1 SGHRS, CDR2 YFSETQ. Trimming shortened V by 1 base and J by 4 bases, and 12 bases separated the two germline ends. Here the CDR3 DNA reads TGCGCCAGCAGCTTGTGTTACGTCTCTTACGAGCAGTACTTC. Translation: CASSLCYVSYEQYF.

This clonotype has a count of ten or more. The chain joins TRBV12-3 or TRBV12-4 to TRBJ1-5; no firm D call. The V and J ends lost 4 bases and 3 bases respectively, with 7 bases between them. The CDR3 spans 13 residues. CDR3 bases: TGTGCCAGCAGTTACGGAGTCAATCAGCCCCAGCATTTT. Its translation: CASSYGVNQPQHF.

In this sample, this clonotype turned up many times. This chain joins TRBV20-1 and TRBJ1-5; 8 positions match TRBD1. The J segment lost 1 base and the V segment lost 3 bases, leaving 5 bases of the junction unmatched. The germline V gene encodes CDR1 DFQATT and CDR2 SNEGSKA (reference sequence). This CDR3 is 15 amino acids long. The CDR3 loop reads CSARRQGASNQPQHF. The CDR3 DNA sequence: TGCAGTGCTAGGAGGCAGGGGGCGAGCAATCAGCCCCAGCATTTT.